These 25 T cell receptor beta chains share one sample of origin, sequenced in a study of cytomegalovirus exposure and HLA in healthy donors. PCR primers comprised 60 Vbeta and 13 Jbeta primers. Assay: immunoSEQ multiplex PCR; the TCRdb copy retains only in-frame clones and omits some. The sample carries 50,000 to 60,000 clones, 60% to 80% recorded once. The specimen sequenced was PBMCs. The source is a woman aged 40 to 50 in good health and CMV-seropositive.

The chain combines TRBV30 with TRBJ2-3, with D possibly being TRBD1 (5 bases). The CDR3 runs 14 residues. Trimming took 5 bases from V and 6 from J, leaving 18 bases between them. Germline CDR1 is GTSNPN and CDR2 is SVGIG (reference sequence). CDR3 protein: CAWAPGRNRDTQYF. CDR3 DNA sequence: TGTGCCTGGGCCCCGGGCCGAAACAGGGATACGCAGTATTTT.

The V call is TRBV30, the J call TRBJ2-1; 7 bases are a match to TRBD2. The germline V gene has CDR1 GTSNPN and CDR2 SVGIG (reference sequence). CDR3 length equals 10 residues. V trimming: 3 bases; J trimming: 12 bases; junction bases outside the gene matches: 2. In DNA form, the CDR3 reads TGTGCCTGGAGCGGGGGGAGGCAGTTCTTC. Protein: CAWSGGRQFF.

This chain joins TRBV19 and TRBJ2-2; TRBD2 aligns across 8 bases. The CDR3 contains 13 residues. The V segment lost 8 bases and the J segment 7 bases; nucleotides outside the gene matches: 6. The germline gives CDR1 LNHDA, CDR2 SQIVND (reference sequence). The CDR3 region has the DNA TGTGCCAGTGGCGGGGGGCGGGACGGGGAGCTGTTTTTT. Residues: CASGGGRDGELFF.

CDR3 amino acids: CASSMPSYGTGNRYQPQHF. Written as DNA, the CDR3 is TGTGCCAGTAGTATGCCCTCCTACGGGACAGGGAATCGGTATCAGCCCCAGCATTTT. The genes are TRBV19 and TRBJ1-5, with 9 bases fitting TRBD1. Germline V lookup: CDR1 LNHDA, CDR2 SQIVND (reference sequence). CDR3 length: 19 amino acids. V lost 3 bases and J lost 5; bases outside the gene matches: 17.

This chain connects TRBV6-1 to TRBJ2-1, with 9 bases identical to TRBD2. The junction had 10 bases not matched to a gene; V was cut back by 6 bases and J by 7 bases. CDR1 and CDR2 from the germline V gene are MNHNS and SASEGT. This CDR3 has 15 residues. DNA of the CDR3: TGTGCCAGCAGCGCCAGCGGGGGGAATAGGAATGAGCAGTTCTTC. Translation: CASSASGGNRNEQFF.

The chain links TRBV13 to TRBJ1-1, with D unresolved. The CDR3 runs to 15 residues. Trimming removed 5 bases at V and 1 base at J, with 14 bases between. Germline CDR1 PRHDT, CDR2 FYEKMQ (reference sequence). CDR3 sequence (DNA): TGTGCCAGCAGCGAGAGAGGGCACCCGAACACTGAAGCTTTCTTT. It specifies CASSERGHPNTEAFF.

The rearrangement uses TRBV7-8 and TRBJ1-6, with D maybe TRBD1 (5 bases). The germline V gene encodes CDR1 SGHVS and CDR2 FQNEAQ. The CDR3 is 15 residues long. Trimming took off 1 base at V and 7 bases at J, with 11 bases between the two ends. CDR3 bases: TGTGCCAGCAGCTTAGACAGGAGTTCAAATTCACCCCTCCACTTT. Encoded protein: CASSLDRSSNSPLHF. Using reference TRBV7-8 and TRBJ1-6 for the parts outside the CDR3, the full variable domain is GAGVSQSPRYKVAKRGQDVALRCDPISGHVSLFWYQQALGQGPEFLTYFQNEAQLDKSGLPSDRFFAERPEGSVSTLKIQRTQQEDSAVYLCASSLDRSSNSPLHFGNGTRLTVT.

This rearrangement joins TRBV7-9 to TRBJ1-6, with 7 bases identical to TRBD1. Germline V CDR1 and CDR2: SEHNR, FQNEAQ (reference sequence). V dropped 4 bases and J dropped 9; count of bases not matched to a gene: 12. This CDR3 is 16 amino acids long. The CDR3 DNA reads TGTGCCAGCAGCTCCGGATTACAGGGGAGAGGTTCACCCCTCCACTTT. Translating gives CASSSGLQGRGSPLHF. Full variable domain (missing parts from reference TRBV7-9 and TRBJ1-6): DTGVSQNPRHKITKRGQNVTFRCDPISEHNRLYWYRQTLGQGPEFLTYFQNEAQLEKSRLLSDRFSAERPKGSFSTLEIQRTEQGDSAMYLCASSSGLQGRGSPLHFGNGTRLTVT.

CDR3 loop: CASSLSGPTEAFF. The CDR3 nucleotides are TGTGCCAGCAGTTTATCAGGGCCCACTGAAGCTTTCTTT. The chain is built from TRBV28 and TRBJ1-1, with D perhaps TRBD1 (5 bases). CDR3 length: 13 amino acids. Germline V CDR1 and CDR2: MDHEN, SYDVKM. Trimming pared 1 base from V and 4 bases from J, leaving 7 bases between.

CDR3 amino acids: CASSIDRDEQFF. The DNA for the CDR3 is TGTGCCAGTAGTATAGATCGGGATGAGCAGTTCTTC. The chain uses TRBV19 and TRBJ2-1; D not resolved. Germline V gene lookup returns CDR1 LNHDA and CDR2 SQIVND (reference sequence). The V end was cut by 0 bases, the J end by 8 bases, with 5 bases between. The CDR3 runs 12 residues.

This clone was observed a single time. The chain is built from TRBV11-2 and TRBJ2-1, with 10 bases aligning to TRBD2. Trimming cost V 7 bases and J 0 bases; bases outside gene matches: 15. The CDR3 length is 19 residues. CDR1 SGHAT and CDR2 FQNNGV come from the germline V gene. For the CDR3, the DNA is TGTGCCAGCACCCCTAGCGGGGGCTTCGGGAAGAGCTCCTACAATGAGCAGTTCTTC. This codes for CASTPSGGFGKSSYNEQFF.

The CDR3 region is CASSPTGMGYSPLHF. The CDR3, as DNA: TGTGCCAGCAGCCCAACAGGGATGGGTTATTCACCCCTCCACTTT. V is TRBV7-3 and J is TRBJ1-6, with a tentative D call TRBD1 (6 bases). Looked up from germline, CDR1 is SGHTA and CDR2 is FQGTGA. The CDR3 covers 15 residues. Trimming stripped 5 bases from V and 8 bases from J, with 16 bases between.

A remark on this clone: Other DNA sequences in this sample translate to the same CDR3. The chain carries TRBV5-6 and TRBJ2-7, with TRBD1 as a possible D gene (5 bases). Trimming stripped 4 bases from V and 1 base from J, with 9 bases between. The CDR3 covers 13 residues. The germline CDR1 and CDR2 sequences are SGHDT and YYEEEE. The CDR3 DNA follows: TGTGCCAGCAGCCCCACAGGTTCCTACGAGCAGTACTTC. Translating it yields CASSPTGSYEQYF.

This chain joins TRBV5-4 and TRBJ2-1; perhaps TRBD2 as D (6 bases). Germline values: CDR1 SGHNT, CDR2 YYREEE (reference sequence). The CDR3 has 15 amino acids. Trimming removed 2 bases from V and 0 bases from J, with 9 bases in between. The CDR3 reads CASSFGGGSYNEQFF. The CDR3 DNA reads as TGTGCCAGCAGCTTCGGGGGAGGCTCCTACAATGAGCAGTTCTTC. Together with reference TRBV5-4 and TRBJ2-1, the CDR3 gives the full variable domain: ETGVTQSPTHLIKTRGQQVTLRCSSQSGHNTVSWYQQALGQGPQFIFQYYREEENGRGNFPPRFSGLQFPNYSSELNVNALELDDSALYLCASSFGGGSYNEQFFGPGTRLTVL.

J is TRBJ1-1 and V is TRBV5-1; 7 bases are shared with TRBD1. The length of the CDR3 is 13 residues. The V gene's germline CDR1 is SGHRS and CDR2 YFSETQ. The V segment lost 4 bases and the J segment 4 bases; nucleotides outside the gene matches: 4. The CDR3, as DNA: TGCGCCAGCAGCAGGACAGGAATCACTGAAGCTTTCTTT. The encoded protein is CASSRTGITEAFF.

This clone was recorded only once. The chain combines TRBV9 with TRBJ1-2, with TRBD1 as a possible D gene (5 bases). V dropped 4 bases and J dropped 6 bases, with 10 bases sitting between them. Germline CDR1 and CDR2: SGDLS and YYNGEE. This CDR3 comprises 12 residues. As DNA, the CDR3 is TGTGCCAGCAGCTCCTTCAGGGATGGCTACACCTTC. It codes for CASSSFRDGYTF.

The gene calls are TRBV18 and TRBJ2-3; 8 bases are shared with TRBD2. The length of the CDR3 is 14 residues. Germline V gene data show CDR1 as KGHSH and CDR2 as LQKENI. The V gene end was trimmed by 2 bases and the J gene end by 5 bases; junction bases not matched to a gene: 3. CDR3 residues: CASSPGLAGDTQYF. CDR3 sequence (DNA): TGTGCCAGCTCACCAGGACTAGCAGGAGATACGCAGTATTTT.

This chain connects TRBV19 to TRBJ1-2, with D tentatively TRBD1 (5 bases). Per germline, CDR1 LNHDA and CDR2 SQIVND (reference sequence). The CDR3 totals 14 residues. Between the trimmed V and J ends, which lost 3 bases and 2 bases, there was a span of 10 bases. The CDR3 DNA reads TGTGCCAGTAGTATGACGGGGGAGAACTATGGCTACACCTTC. It codes for CASSMTGENYGYTF.

This chain joins TRBV21-1 and TRBJ2-7; the table assigns TRBD2, which was not confirmed against the DNA. TRBV21-1 is annotated as a pseudogene. The CDR3 totals 11 residues. Here the CDR3 DNA reads TGTGCCAGCCGAGACTACTACGAGCAGTACTTC. This codes for CASRDYYEQYF.

The chain uses TRBV7-6 and TRBJ2-6; 7 positions agree with TRBD2. CDR1 and CDR2 (germline): SGHVS, FNYEAQ. The CDR3 is made up of 16 amino acids. With 5 bases clipped from V and 2 bases from J, the junction kept 6 bases outside the gene matches. The CDR3 DNA sequence: TGTGCCAGCAGCGGCAGTGGGGGGGCTGGGGCCAACGTCCTGACTTTC. It encodes CASSGSGGAGANVLTF.

The CDR3 here is CASSTRGSGNTIYF. CDR3 nucleotide sequence: TGTGCCAGCAGCACCAGGGGCTCTGGAAACACCATATATTTT. This sequence joins TRBV7-2 and TRBJ1-3, with a possible D match to TRBD1 (6 bases). This CDR3 has 14 amino acids. Deletions cut 5 bases from V and 0 bases from J, with 8 bases between. Germline-derived CDR1 and CDR2 are SGHTA and FQGNSA.

This clone was picked up one time. At one end the junction does not follow the germline gene, possibly because of a read error. The chain combines TRBV6-1 with TRBJ2-7; 7 bases fit TRBD1. The CDR3 extends over 15 amino acids. From germline, CDR1 is MNHNS and CDR2 SASEGT. Here the CDR3 reads CASREAGGPPYEQYF. CDR3 sequence (DNA): TGTGCCAGCAGGGAAGCAGGGGGTCCCCCCTACGAGCAGTACTTC.

This clone occurred a few times. The rearrangement uses TRBV9 and TRBJ1-6; D gene uncertain. In germline, CDR1 is SGDLS, CDR2 YYNGEE. The V gene lost 0 bases and the J gene lost 7 bases, with 8 bases spanning the gap. This CDR3 comprises 14 residues. CDR3: CASSVAGLNSPLHF. CDR3 DNA sequence: TGTGCCAGCAGCGTAGCCGGACTGAATTCACCCCTCCACTTT.

This sequence joins TRBV7-6 and TRBJ2-3; 11 positions agree with TRBD1. The CDR3 is made up of 15 amino acids. Germline V lookup: CDR1 SGHVS, CDR2 FNYEAQ. With 4 bases clipped from V and 4 bases from J, the junction kept 4 bases outside the gene matches. In DNA, the CDR3 is TGTGCCAGCAGCTCGCGGACAGGGGGCCCAGATACGCAGTATTTT. Encoded protein: CASSSRTGGPDTQYF.

The V gene is TRBV7-2, the J gene TRBJ2-2, with 9 bases fitting TRBD2. The V gene end was trimmed by 5 bases and the J gene end by 0 bases; junction bases not matched to a gene: 4. Germline assignment: CDR1 SGHTA and CDR2 FQGNSA. CDR3 size: 16 residues. The CDR3 DNA reads as TGTGCCAGCAGCCGAGCGGGGGGCCCGAACACCGGGGAGCTGTTTTTT. Translated, it gives CASSRAGGPNTGELFF. The full variable domain, with the rest looked up from reference TRBV7-2 and TRBJ2-2, is GAGVSQSPSNKVTEKGKDVELRCDPISGHTALYWYRQSLGQGLEFLIYFQGNSAPDKSGLPSDRFSAERTGGSVSTLTIQRTQQEDSAVYLCASSRAGGPNTGELFFGEGSRLTVL.